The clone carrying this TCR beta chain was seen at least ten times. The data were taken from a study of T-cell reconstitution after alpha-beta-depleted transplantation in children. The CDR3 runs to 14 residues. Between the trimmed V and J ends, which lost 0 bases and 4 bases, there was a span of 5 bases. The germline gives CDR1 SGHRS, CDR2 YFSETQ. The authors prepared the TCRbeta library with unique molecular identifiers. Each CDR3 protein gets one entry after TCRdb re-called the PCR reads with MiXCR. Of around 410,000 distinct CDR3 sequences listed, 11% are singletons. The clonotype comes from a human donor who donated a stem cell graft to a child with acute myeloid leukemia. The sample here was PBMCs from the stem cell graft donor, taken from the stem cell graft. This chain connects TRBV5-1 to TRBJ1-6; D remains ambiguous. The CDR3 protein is CASSLARYNSPLHF. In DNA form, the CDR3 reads TGCGCCAGCAGCTTGGCCAGGTATAATTCACCCCTCCACTTT.